One TCR beta chain is described in this entry. At least ten counts were recorded for this clonotype. Its antigen is currently not known. Base quality data are lacking; no much larger clone is found one base away. V drops 10 bases and J drops 3 bases, leaving 16 bases in between. The CDR3 covers 13 residues, taking in both the cysteine and the phenylalanine. The kept DNA is CDR3 alone, 39 bases in frame from the first base. CDR1 and CDR2, per the germline V gene (reference sequence), are SGHKS and YYEKEE. This sample is drawn from a study of T-cell reconstitution after alpha-beta-depleted transplantation in children listed by TCRdb under 2016. The study in broad terms: T-cell immune reconstitution after TCRalphabeta/CD19-depleted allogeneic hematopoietic cell transplantation in children was quantitatively tracked in the study by means of TCR repertoire profiling.

The protocol used for the library was PCR. Sequencer: Illumina HiSeq 2500. To normalize quantification of the TCRbeta repertoire, the TCR libraries were built with molecular barcoding that relied on unique molecular identifiers. TCRdb itself trimmed the public reads at Q25 with fastp, ran MiXCR and retained productive beta chains. CDR3 protein duplicates are merged, each entry listing the most common genes and DNA. Across this sample there are a few hundred thousand distinct CDR3 sequences, with around 8.9% seen only once. Jointly, the top ten make up less than 6% of the sample. Source: PBMCs from the stem cell graft donor, taken from the stem cell graft. The receptor's source is a human donor who donated a stem cell graft to a child with SCID. This chain joins TRBV5-5 to TRBJ1-1; the D gene cannot be named for sure. The CDR3 protein sequence reads: CAYQVGWDTEAFF. The nucleotide sequence is given as TGTGCCTATCAGGTCGGTTGGGACACTGAAGCTTTCTTT.